This entry features one TCR beta chain sequence. V shed 0 bases and J shed 8 bases, with 10 bases lying between them. The CDR3 is 13 amino acids. Germline V gives CDR1 SGHRS, CDR2 YFSETQ. The data originate from a study of blood T cell repertoires in COVID-19. In the study overall: The origin of the acute and convalescent COVID-19 samples was the United States, Italy and Spain. Sample material is recorded as cDNA or gDNA derived from T cells, B-cell-depleted T cells, or PBMCs.

As originally analysed: Estimation of nucleated cell counts was performed using reference gene primer amplification. Here immunoSEQ multiplex PCR was the method, and the copy in TCRdb shows in-frame clones only, minus some. V and J calls and clone size come straight from that table; D and trimming were deduced from the DNA. The sample includes roughly 30,000 clones, approximately 89% of them seen just once. Specimen: peripheral blood. This TCR derives from a man aged 55 to 70 with acute or convalescent COVID-19. The chain carries TRBV5-1 and TRBJ2-3, with a tentative D call TRBD1 (5 bases). The CDR3 sequence: CASSLESQGTQYF. The DNA of the CDR3 is TGCGCCAGCAGCTTGGAGAGCCAGGGTACGCAGTATTTT.